The rows below give T cell receptor beta chains drawn from one sample of a study of early T cells in non-severe SARS-CoV-2 infection. One entry per CDR3 protein, called by TCRdb with MiXCR from the 5' RACE reads. The sample shows tens of thousands of distinct CDR3 sequences, about 10% of them seen only once. The sample was whole blood. The source of these receptors is an adult who was a healthcare worker with PCR-confirmed SARS-CoV-2 infection or an uninfected control (not recorded which). Both conserved end residues are part of each CDR3. The D gene is left open where the match is weak. Rows may omit the clone size; those that give it use once, few, many or a size class.

size	V	D	J	DNA	CDR3
-	TRBV7-9	-	TRBJ2-3	TGTGCCAGCAGCTTTCCGAAGGGGCCTAGCACAGATACGCAGTATTTT	CASSFPKGPSTDTQYF
few	TRBV6-1	-	TRBJ2-7	TGTGCCACCAATCGGACCCCTATGGAGCAGTACTTC	CATNRTPMEQYF
many	TRBV5-1	TRBD1	TRBJ2-5	TGCGCCAGCAGCCCTGGGACAGGGGACGGAGAGACCCAGTACTTC	CASSPGTGDGETQYF
-	TRBV5-1	TRBD1	TRBJ2-3	TGCGCCAGCAGCTTGGGACAGGGGGCGAGCACAGATACGCAGTATTTT	CASSLGQGASTDTQYF
-	TRBV4-1	-	TRBJ2-3	TGCGCCAGCAGCCAAGAAGGGCTAGCAGATACGCAGTATTTT	CASSQEGLADTQYF
-	TRBV14	-	TRBJ2-7	TGTGCCAGCAGCCCAACATTAAGGCACTACGAGCAGTACTTC	CASSPTLRHYEQYF
many	TRBV7-2	-	TRBJ2-5	TGTGCCAGCAGCGGGTACGGGGGTTGGAAGACCCAGTACTTC	CASSGYGGWKTQYF
-	TRBV6-1	-	TRBJ1-5	TGTGCCAGCAGTGAAGCCCTGGGAGGAACCGGGCAGCCCCAGCATTTT	CASSEALGGTGQPQHF
medium-sized	TRBV29-1	-	TRBJ2-5	TGCAGCGTGCCCGCTTCTGGGGGAAGAGGGACGACCCAGTACTTC	CSVPASGGRGTTQYF
many	TRBV5-1	-	TRBJ2-7	TGCGCCAGCAGCTTACCCGACAGGAGCGAGCAGTACTTC	CASSLPDRSEQYF
few	TRBV6-1	-	TRBJ1-4	TGTGCCAGCAGTGACGGCCCTCTTAGGAAACTGTTTTTT	CASSDGPLRKLFF
many	TRBV6-2/TRBV6-3	-	TRBJ2-3	TGTGCCAGCAGTTACGGAGACACGGACCAGTATTTT	CASSYGDTDQYF
few	TRBV20-1	-	TRBJ2-2	TGCAGTGCAAGACAGCAGGACACCGGGGAGCTGTTTTTT	CSARQQDTGELFF
many	TRBV7-9	TRBD1	TRBJ1-4	TGTGCCAGCAGCACCAGACAGGGACGGTCTGAAAAACTGTTTTTT	CASSTRQGRSEKLFF
many	TRBV5-4	-	TRBJ1-1	TGTGCCAGCAGCTTGGTACGAGGCGAGAACACTGAAGCTTTCTTT	CASSLVRGENTEAFF
medium-sized	TRBV6-5	-	TRBJ2-5	TGTGCCAGCAGTTCCCCTCGGTCGGACCAAGAGACCCAGTACTTC	CASSSPRSDQETQYF
few	TRBV7-8	-	TRBJ1-2	TGTGCCAGCGGGACCCCGACAGCCAGTTCGGTGGTCGGCTACACCTTC	CASGTPTASSVVGYTF
-	TRBV7-3	TRBD2	TRBJ2-1	TGTGCCAGCAGCTTAACGCCACGCGGGACTAGCGGGAGCGGGGAGCAGTTCTTC	CASSLTPRGTSGSGEQFF
few	TRBV7-9	TRBD1	TRBJ2-3	TGTGCCAGCAGCTTGCCGGGACAGGGGGACCCAACGCAGTATTTT	CASSLPGQGDPTQYF
many	TRBV5-1	-	TRBJ2-3	TGCGCCAGCAGCTTTGGAACTTTCACAGATACGCAGTATTTT	CASSFGTFTDTQYF
many	TRBV20-1	-	TRBJ2-5	TGCAGTGCCAACCCGAGGGAACACCAAGAGACCCAGTACTTC	CSANPREHQETQYF
few	TRBV4-1	TRBD1	TRBJ1-3	TGCGCCAGCAGCCAAGATCCGCCGGGACAGTACATCTCTGGAAACACCATATATTTT	CASSQDPPGQYISGNTIYF
-	TRBV29-1	-	TRBJ2-7	TGCAGCGTTGCCCCAGGGGGGGGCGAGCAGTACTTC	CSVAPGGGEQYF
many	TRBV3-2	-	TRBJ2-2	TGTGCCAGCAGCCACGGGACTAGCGGGTGTACCGGGGAGCTGTTTTTT	CASSHGTSGCTGELFF
many	TRBV29-1	-	TRBJ2-5	TGCAGCTCCCCTGGGGAAATACAAGAGACCCAGTACTTC	CSSPGEIQETQYF
many	TRBV18	-	TRBJ2-2	TGTGCCAGCTCACCAGGGACCGGGGAGCTGTTTTTT	CASSPGTGELFF
many	TRBV4-2	-	TRBJ2-7	TGTGCCAGCAGCCAAGAAGGGACGGCTCTCAACGAGCAGTACTTC	CASSQEGTALNEQYF
few	TRBV27	-	TRBJ2-1	TGTGCCAGCAGTTCCAGGGGTTACAATGAGCAGTTCTTC	CASSSRGYNEQFF
-	TRBV19	-	TRBJ2-1	TGTGCCAGTAGCCCCAGGGCCTACAATGAGCAGTTCTTC	CASSPRAYNEQFF
many	TRBV5-5	TRBD2	TRBJ2-7	TGTGCCAGCAGCTTGGGAGGACTAGGCTACGAGCAGTACTTC	CASSLGGLGYEQYF
few	TRBV28	TRBD2	TRBJ2-7	TGTGCCAGCAGCCTAGCGGGAGGGGGGAACGAGCAGTACTTC	CASSLAGGGNEQYF
few	TRBV19	TRBD2	TRBJ2-1	TGTGCCAGTAGTATAGTGGTAGGCGGGAGGACATACAATGAGCAGTTCTTC	CASSIVVGGRTYNEQFF
few	TRBV20-1	TRBD1	TRBJ2-7	TGCAGTGCTAGAGTATTTAAACAGGGGATTGGCGAGCAGTACTTC	CSARVFKQGIGEQYF
many	TRBV18	-	TRBJ1-4	TGTGCCAGCTCACCACTGAGCGGGGCTGAAAAACTGTTTTTT	CASSPLSGAEKLFF
few	TRBV24-1	-	TRBJ2-3	TGTGCCACCAGTGACGGAGCCACAGATACGCAGTATTTT	CATSDGATDTQYF
many	TRBV29-1	-	TRBJ2-7	TGCAGCGTTGGTACGTGGGGAGCCTACGAGCAGTACTTC	CSVGTWGAYEQYF
few	TRBV20-1	-	TRBJ1-6	TGCAGTGCGACCCGACAGGACCATAATTCACCCCTCCACTTT	CSATRQDHNSPLHF
many	TRBV29-1	-	TRBJ1-1	TGCAGCGTTGAGCGGACAGCTGAAGCTTTCTTT	CSVERTAEAFF
many	TRBV11-2	-	TRBJ2-1	TGTGCCAGCAGTTCATTACGCACATACAATGAGCAGTTCTTC	CASSSLRTYNEQFF
-	TRBV9	-	TRBJ1-3	TGTGCCAGCAGCACCTCCCTCGGGGGGGGGATCTCTGAAAACACCATATATTTT	CASSTSLGGGISENTIYF
-	TRBV3-1	-	TRBJ1-6	TGTGCCAGCAGCCAACTCAGGGAGGATTCACCCCTCCACTTT	CASSQLREDSPLHF
many	TRBV19	-	TRBJ2-7	TGTGCCAGTAGTACAGGCTCCTACGAGCAGTACTTC	CASSTGSYEQYF